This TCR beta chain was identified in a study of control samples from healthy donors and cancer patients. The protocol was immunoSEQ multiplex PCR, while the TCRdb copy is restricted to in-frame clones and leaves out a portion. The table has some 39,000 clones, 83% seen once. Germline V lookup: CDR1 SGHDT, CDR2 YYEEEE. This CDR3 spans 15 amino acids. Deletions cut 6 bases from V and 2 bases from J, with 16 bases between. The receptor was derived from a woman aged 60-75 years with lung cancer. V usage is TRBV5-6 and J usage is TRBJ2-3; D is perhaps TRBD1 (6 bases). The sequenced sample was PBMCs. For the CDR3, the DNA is TGTGCCAGCACCTGGGCGACAGGAGTCACAGATACGCAGTATTTT. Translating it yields CASTWATGVTDTQYF.